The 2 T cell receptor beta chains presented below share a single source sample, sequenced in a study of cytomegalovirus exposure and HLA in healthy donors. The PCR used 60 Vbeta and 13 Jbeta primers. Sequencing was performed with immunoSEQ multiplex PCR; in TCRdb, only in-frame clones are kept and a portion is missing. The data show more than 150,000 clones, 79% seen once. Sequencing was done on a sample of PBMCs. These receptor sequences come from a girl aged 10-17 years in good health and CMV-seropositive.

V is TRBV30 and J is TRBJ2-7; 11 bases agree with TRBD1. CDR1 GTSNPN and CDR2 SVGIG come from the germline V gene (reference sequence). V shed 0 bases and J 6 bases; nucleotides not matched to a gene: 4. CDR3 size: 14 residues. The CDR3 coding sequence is TGTGCCTGGAGTGTAGCCGGGACAGGGGGCGAGCAGTACTTC. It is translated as CAWSVAGTGGEQYF.

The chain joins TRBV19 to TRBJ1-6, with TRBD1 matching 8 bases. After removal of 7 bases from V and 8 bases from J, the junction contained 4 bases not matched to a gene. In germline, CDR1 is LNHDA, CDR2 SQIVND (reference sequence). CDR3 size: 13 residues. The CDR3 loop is CASKLDRDSPLHF. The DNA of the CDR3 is TGTGCCAGTAAATTGGACAGGGATTCACCCCTCCACTTT.